Listed below are T cell receptor beta chains from one sample, sequenced in a study of T cell responses to AZD1222 COVID-19 vaccine. Generated by immunoSEQ multiplex PCR, the TCRdb table keeps only in-frame clones and is missing some. The table includes about 120,000 clones, 70% to 90% detected once. The source was peripheral blood, collected 28 days after the second AZD1222 dose. The source of these receptors is an adult who received the AZD1222 COVID-19 vaccine. The CDR3 runs from the conserved cysteine through the conserved F or W. D genes are given only for firm matches. Not every row has a clone size; where given, it reads once, few, many or a size class.

>TRBJ2-7|-|TRBD2|TRBV6-5
CASSTSGSYEQYF
TGTGCCAGCAGTACTAGCGGGTCCTACGAGCAGTACTTC
>TRBJ2-1|-|-|TRBV11-2
CASSPEDISGQFF
TGTGCCAGCAGCCCCGAGGACATATCGGGGCAGTTCTTC
>TRBJ2-2|-|TRBD1|TRBV6-5
CASSYLDRGLSGELFF
TGTGCCAGCAGTTACTTGGACAGGGGGCTGTCCGGGGAGCTGTTTTTT
>TRBJ1-3|-|-|TRBV9
CASSVEAIPGNTIYF
TGTGCCAGCAGCGTAGAGGCAATCCCTGGAAACACCATATATTTT
>TRBJ1-2|-|-|TRBV28
CASVRGTGPNYGYTF
TGTGCCAGCGTCCGGGGCACCGGCCCCAACTATGGCTACACCTTC
>TRBJ1-5|-|TRBD1|TRBV18
CASSLGQGNQPQHF
TGTGCCAGCTCACTGGGACAGGGCAATCAGCCCCAGCATTTT
>TRBJ2-5|once|-|TRBV6-2/TRBV6-3
CASSYQGGGTQYF
TGTGCCAGCAGTTACCAAGGGGGAGGGACCCAGTACTTC
>TRBJ1-2|-|-|TRBV3-1/TRBV3-2
CASSQGSNYGYTF
TGTGCCAGCAGCCAGGGATCTAACTATGGCTACACCTTC
>TRBJ1-1|-|TRBD1|TRBV4-1
CASSHELGQGREAFF
TGCGCCAGCAGCCACGAGCTGGGACAGGGGCGAGAAGCTTTCTTT
>TRBJ1-5|-|-|TRBV12-3/TRBV12-4
CASSRQRNQPQHF
TGTGCCAGCAGTAGACAGCGCAATCAGCCCCAGCATTTT
>TRBJ1-4|-|-|TRBV6-5
CASSRTVTNEKLFF
TGTGCCAGCAGCAGGACAGTCACTAATGAAAAACTGTTTTTT
>TRBJ1-2|-|-|TRBV12-3/TRBV12-4
CASSSDFYGYTF
TGTGCCAGCAGTTCGGATTTCTATGGCTACACCTTC